This entry is about one T cell receptor beta chain. This specimen includes other DNA sequences encoding the same CDR3. Original processing notes: Estimation of nucleated cell counts relied on the amplification of reference gene primers. This table comes from immunoSEQ multiplex PCR, and its TCRdb copy is limited to in-frame clones, with some not included. Clone size and V and J calls were adopted from that table, with D and trimming inferred from the DNA. The data show over 150,000 clones, with under 90% seen just once and roughly 2% held by the top ten. V shed 3 bases and J 8 bases; nucleotides not matched to a gene: 2. The CDR3 sequence is 14 residues long. Per the germline V gene, CDR1 is SGHTA and CDR2 is FQGNSA. This sample is part of a study of blood T cell repertoires in COVID-19. In the study overall: Sites across the United States, Italy and Spain contributed samples from acute and convalescent COVID-19. PBMCs, B-cell-depleted T cells, or T cells provided the cDNA or gDNA that made up the material.

This TCR came from a woman of 80 years or more with acute or convalescent COVID-19. The sequenced material came from peripheral blood. J is TRBJ1-6 and V is TRBV7-2, with 9 bases lining up with TRBD1. CDR3 residues: CASSLTGGDSPLHF. CDR3 in DNA: TGTGCCAGCAGCTTGACAGGGGGTGATTCACCCCTCCACTTT. Full variable domain (missing parts from reference TRBV7-2 and TRBJ1-6): GAGVSQSPSNKVTEKGKDVELRCDPISGHTALYWYRQSLGQGLEFLIYFQGNSAPDKSGLPSDRFSAERTGGSVSTLTIQRTQQEDSAVYLCASSLTGGDSPLHFGNGTRLTVT.